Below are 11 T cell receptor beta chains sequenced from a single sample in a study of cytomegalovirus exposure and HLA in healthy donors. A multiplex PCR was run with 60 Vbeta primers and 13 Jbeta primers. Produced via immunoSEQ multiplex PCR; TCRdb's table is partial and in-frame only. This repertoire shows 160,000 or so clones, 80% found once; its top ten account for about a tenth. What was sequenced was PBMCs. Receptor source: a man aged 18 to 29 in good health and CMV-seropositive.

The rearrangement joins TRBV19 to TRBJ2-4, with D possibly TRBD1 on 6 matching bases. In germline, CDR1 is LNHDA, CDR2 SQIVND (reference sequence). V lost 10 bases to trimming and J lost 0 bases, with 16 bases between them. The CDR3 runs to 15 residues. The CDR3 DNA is TGTGCCACCCGCGACCAACAGGGAGCCAAAAACATTCAGTACTTC. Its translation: CATRDQQGAKNIQYF. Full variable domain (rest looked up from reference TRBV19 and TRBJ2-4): DGGITQSPKYLFRKEGQNVTLSCEQNLNHDAMYWYRQDPGQGLRLIYYSQIVNDFQKGDIAEGYSVSREKKESFPLTVTSAQKNPTAFYLCATRDQQGAKNIQYFGAGTRLSVL.

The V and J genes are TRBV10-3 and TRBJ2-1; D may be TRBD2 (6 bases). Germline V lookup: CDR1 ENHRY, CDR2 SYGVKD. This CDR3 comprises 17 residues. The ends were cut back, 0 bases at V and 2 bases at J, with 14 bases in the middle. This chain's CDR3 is CAISESGDGGAYNEQFF. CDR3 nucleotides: TGTGCCATCAGTGAGTCGGGGGACGGGGGAGCCTACAATGAGCAGTTCTTC.

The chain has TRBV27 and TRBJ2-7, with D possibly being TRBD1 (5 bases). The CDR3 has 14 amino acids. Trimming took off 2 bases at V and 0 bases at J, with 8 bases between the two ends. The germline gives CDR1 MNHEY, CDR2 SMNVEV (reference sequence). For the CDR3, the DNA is TGTGCCAGCAGTTTAGGGGCGGTCTCCTACGAGCAGTACTTC. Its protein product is CASSLGAVSYEQYF.

CDR3 in DNA: TGTGCCAGCAGCGTCGACAGTCAGGAGACCCAGTACTTC. This codes for CASSVDSQETQYF. The V call is TRBV5-4, the J call TRBJ2-5, with a possible D match to TRBD1 (5 bases). The CDR3 sequence is 13 residues long. Per the germline V gene, CDR1 is SGHNT and CDR2 is YYREEE (reference sequence). V lost 4 bases and J 5 bases, leaving 12 bases between the germline ends.

CDR3 residues: CASSLGLDQPQHF. The DNA of the CDR3 is TGTGCCAGCAGCTTGGGGCTCGATCAGCCCCAGCATTTT. The chain recombines TRBV5-6 with TRBJ1-5; D gene ambiguous. This CDR3 comprises 13 residues. Between the trimmed V and J ends, which lost 0 bases and 5 bases, there was a span of 6 bases. Germline CDR1 SGHDT, CDR2 YYEEEE.

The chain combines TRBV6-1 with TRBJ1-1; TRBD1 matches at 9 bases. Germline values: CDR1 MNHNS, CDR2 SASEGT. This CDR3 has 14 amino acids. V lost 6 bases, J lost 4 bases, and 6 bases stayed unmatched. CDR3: CASRRDRGGTEAFF. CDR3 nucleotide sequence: TGTGCCAGCAGGAGAGACAGGGGGGGCACTGAAGCTTTCTTT.

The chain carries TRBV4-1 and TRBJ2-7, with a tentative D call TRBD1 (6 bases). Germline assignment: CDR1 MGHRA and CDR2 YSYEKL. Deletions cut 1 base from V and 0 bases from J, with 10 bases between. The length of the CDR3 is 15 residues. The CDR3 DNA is TGCGCCAGCAGCCAAGTTTCGGACAGCTCCTACGAGCAGTACTTC. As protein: CASSQVSDSSYEQYF.

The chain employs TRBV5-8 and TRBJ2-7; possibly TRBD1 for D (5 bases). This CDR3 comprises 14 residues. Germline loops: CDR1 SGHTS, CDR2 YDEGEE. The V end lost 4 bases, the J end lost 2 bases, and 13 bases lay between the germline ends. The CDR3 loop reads CASSETGAPYEQYF. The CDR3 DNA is TGTGCCAGCAGCGAGACTGGGGCCCCCTACGAGCAGTACTTC. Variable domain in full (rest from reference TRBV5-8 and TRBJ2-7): EAGVTQSPTHLIKTRGQQATLRCSPISGHTSVYWYQQALGLGLQFLLWYDEGEERNRGNFPPRFSGRQFPNYSSELNVNALELEDSALYLCASSETGAPYEQYFGPGTRLTVT.

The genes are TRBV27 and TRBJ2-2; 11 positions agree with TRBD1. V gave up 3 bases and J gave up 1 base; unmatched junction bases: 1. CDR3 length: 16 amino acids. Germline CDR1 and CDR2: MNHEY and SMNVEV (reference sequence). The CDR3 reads CASSFGTGGNTGELFF. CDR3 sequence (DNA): TGTGCCAGCAGTTTCGGGACAGGGGGGAACACCGGGGAGCTGTTTTTT.

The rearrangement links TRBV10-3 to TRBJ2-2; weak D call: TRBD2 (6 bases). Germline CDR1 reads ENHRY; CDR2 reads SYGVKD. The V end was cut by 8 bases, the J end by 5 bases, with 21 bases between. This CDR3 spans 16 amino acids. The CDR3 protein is CAIPAGSRHITGELFF. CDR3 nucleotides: TGTGCCATCCCGGCGGGGTCCCGACATATTACCGGGGAGCTGTTTTTT.

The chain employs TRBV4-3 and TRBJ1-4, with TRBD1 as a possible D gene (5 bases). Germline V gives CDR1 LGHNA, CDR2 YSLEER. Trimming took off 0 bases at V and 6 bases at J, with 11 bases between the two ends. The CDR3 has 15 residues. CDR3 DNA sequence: TGCGCCAGCAGCCAAGATTGGCAGGGATATGAAAAACTGTTTTTT. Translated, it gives CASSQDWQGYEKLFF.